This record concerns one T cell receptor (beta chain) sequence. Its antigen target is currently unknown. It has no much larger one-base neighbor in the sample; base qualities were not kept. Germline trimming: 9 bases from V, 5 bases from J; junction bases outside gene matches: 11. The CDR3 starts with the cysteine, ends with the phenylalanine, and has 15 residues. Just CDR3 DNA is preserved here, 45 bases in frame from base 1. CDR1 is given as KGHDR and CDR2 as SFDVKD, both from the germline V gene. Library creation used RACE. TCRdb shows the sequencer as NextSeq 500. During library preparation, unique molecular identifiers were attached to individual cDNA molecules so that TCRs could be counted quantitatively and reproducibly. Both TCR alpha and TCR beta chains were sequenced from each blood RNA sample. From the authors' description of their analysis: Samples had a median of about 96,000 TCRs, with a range from roughly 23,224 to 750,000. The Decombinator software suite was used to annotate the V, J and CDR3 of the TCR reads. For PS versus PT1 abundance plots, all samples were subsampled to the same number of TCRs (28,000). TCRs were defined as expanded if absent before sensitization and observed at least eight times at the 2-week time point. TCRdb's own reprocessing of the public reads used fastp at Q25 and MiXCR and kept productive beta chains. Each CDR3 protein gets just one entry, which takes the most common genes and DNA from the rows behind it. What appears here as the V and J calls and clone size reflects TCRdb's work, not the paper's. Within this sample are roughly 200,000 distinct CDR3 sequences, with about 22% of them counted one time only. The ten largest clones take up about 2.3% of the sample.

Explained via the paper, the time point label denotes: patch test 3, about 24 weeks after DPC sensitization. The sample's treatment or condition label, decoded: therapeutic diphenylcyclopropenone sensitization with weekly scalp DPC. At every patch-test visit, the blood draw took place before the patch test was put on. Patients were considered eligible if aged 18 to 70, diagnosed with alopecia and deemed suitable for DPC therapy, and patients were excluded if pregnant. Total RNA was isolated from unfractionated whole blood collected in Tempus Blood RNA tubes. This specimen belongs to a study of human T cells and chemical hapten exposure (dated by TCRdb to 2020 to 2023). Concerning the study at large: For sensitization, 2% DPC in acetone was applied to a 2 cm by 2 cm area of upper inner arm skin. Patch testing on the upper back used Finn chambers containing 0.01% DPC, with scoring done after 6 days according to International Contact Dermatitis Research Group standards. In alopecia patients, the study followed how the peripheral blood TCR repertoire changed in vivo over primary and secondary sensitization to diphenylcyclopropenone (DPC), a hapten. Blood was sampled from patients pre-sensitization (week 0) and at 2, 6 and about 24 weeks after DPC sensitization. Blood for TCR sequencing was provided by twenty-nine alopecia patients at one to four time points (pre-sensitization, 2, 6 and 24 weeks). The libraries were sequenced as a pool, and the TCR yield per sample differed mostly because of small variations in library volumes within the pool. Patients additionally received weekly therapeutic DPC doses to the scalp throughout the roughly 24-week study period. The patient cohort, mostly female, included alopecia areata with under or over 50% scalp involvement, alopecia totalis and alopecia universalis. General findings and caveats noted by the study authors: Because all patients had alopecia, a presumed autoimmune disease, the immune response of the patients might differ from that of healthy individuals. The number of PT1 expanded TCRs positively correlated with patch test score, significant at thresholds 8, 16 and 32 but not 4. Repeated subsampling changed both the strength of the expansion versus patch-test correlation and the threshold at which that correlation became significant. DPC sensitization did not change the number of TCRs with a frequency above 1 in 1000, and there was no evidence of changes in global repertoire structure. Significantly more large CDR3 similarity clusters were formed by expanded TCRs than by pre-sensitization or healthy control sets, consistent with antigen-driven responses.

The sample here was whole blood, taken in connection with sensitization to the hapten diphenylcyclopropenone (DPC). Here the chain combines TRBV24-1 and TRBJ2-5, with 10 junctional bases fitting TRBD2. The TCR sequence derives from a woman in her 40s with alopecia areata. Some clones in this sample may be carry-over from other donors' samples. The DNA is as follows: TGTGCCACCGCGAGCGGGAGGGCCTTCCAGGAGACCCAGTACTTC. This encodes CATASGRAFQETQYF.